The subject of this entry is one TCR beta chain. The antigen is unknown. CDR1 is MNHEY, CDR2 SMNVEV, per germline (reference sequence). This CDR3 comprises 14 residues. The ends lost 8 bases at V and 5 bases at J; junction bases unmatched: 8. These data are taken from a study of siplizumab effects on memory and regulatory T cells. Regarding the study as a whole: Naive T cell populations appeared to exhibit greater diversity than memory cells and appeared to be major alloresponse contributors.

TCRdb's copy holds only in-frame clones and misses some; the assay was immunoSEQ multiplex PCR. The data show about 87,000 clones, with just under 90% seen just once and about 16% held by the top ten. Sequenced input: CD4+ T cells sorted from blood. The TCR sequence derives from a human donor in good health. The V call is TRBV27, the J call TRBJ2-3; 9 nucleotides match TRBD1. CDR3 sequence reads: CASWSGQGIDTQYF. The DNA for the CDR3 is TGTGCCAGCTGGTCGGGACAGGGAATAGATACGCAGTATTTT.